This TCR beta chain derives from a study of blood T cell repertoires in COVID-19. Study background: PBMCs, B-cell-depleted T cells, or T cells provided the cDNA or gDNA that made up the material.

Repertoires were generated with immunoSEQ multiplex PCR, while TCRdb's copy carries only in-frame clones and drops some. The sample has some 190,000 clones, approximately 80% seen once. The CDR3 contains 15 residues. With V trimmed by 5 bases and J by 7 bases, 11 bases remained unmatched. Germline CDR1 KGHSH, CDR2 LQKENI. Material: peripheral blood. The source of this sequence is a woman over 75 with COVID-19, enrolled during active disease. The chain employs TRBV18 and TRBJ2-7; 10 bases line up with TRBD1. The DNA of the CDR3 is TGTGCCAGCTCAAGAGGGACAGGGGACTTTAAGGAGCAGTACTTC. It encodes CASSRGTGDFKEQYF.